This T cell receptor beta chain is drawn from a study of cytomegalovirus exposure and HLA in healthy donors. Study results and limitations: The authors later linked a missense DCLRE1C variant to TCR beta V- and J-gene trimming.

The primer mix had 60 Vbeta and 13 Jbeta primers. Libraries were prepared by immunoSEQ multiplex PCR; TCRdb keeps only in-frame clonotypes and omits some of them. The sample gives fewer than 150,000 clones, about four fifths of which show up once; 2% to 2.5% is in the top ten. This clone was recorded a few times. Its specificity is not known. Source material: PBMCs. This clonotype was obtained from a man younger than 45 in good health and CMV-seronegative.

The DNA of the CDR3 is TGTGCCGCGGGTCGAGAGAACACTGAAGCTTTCTTT. The encoded protein is CAAGRENTEAFF. The gene calls are TRBV7-9 and TRBJ1-1; D is unresolved. The CDR3 totals 12 residues. V lost 11 bases and J 1 base, leaving 11 bases between the germline ends. CDR1 and CDR2 from the germline V gene are SEHNR and FQNEAQ (reference sequence).